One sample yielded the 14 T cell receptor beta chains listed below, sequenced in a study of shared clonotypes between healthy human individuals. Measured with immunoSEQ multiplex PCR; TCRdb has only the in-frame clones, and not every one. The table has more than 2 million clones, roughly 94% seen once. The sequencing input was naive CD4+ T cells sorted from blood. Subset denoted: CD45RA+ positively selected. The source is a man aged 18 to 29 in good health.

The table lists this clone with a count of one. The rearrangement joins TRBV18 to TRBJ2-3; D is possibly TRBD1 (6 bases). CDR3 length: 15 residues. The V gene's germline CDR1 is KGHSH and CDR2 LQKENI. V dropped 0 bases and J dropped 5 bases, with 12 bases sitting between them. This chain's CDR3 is CASSPPYRVGDTQYF. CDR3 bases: TGTGCCAGCTCACCACCTTACAGGGTTGGAGATACGCAGTATTTT.

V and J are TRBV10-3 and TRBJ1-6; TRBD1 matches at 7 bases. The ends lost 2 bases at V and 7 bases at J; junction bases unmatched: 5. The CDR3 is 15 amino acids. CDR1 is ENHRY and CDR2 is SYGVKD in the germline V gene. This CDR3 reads CAISEGRDRNSPLHF. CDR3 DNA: TGTGCCATCAGTGAGGGCAGGGACAGAAATTCACCCCTCCACTTT.

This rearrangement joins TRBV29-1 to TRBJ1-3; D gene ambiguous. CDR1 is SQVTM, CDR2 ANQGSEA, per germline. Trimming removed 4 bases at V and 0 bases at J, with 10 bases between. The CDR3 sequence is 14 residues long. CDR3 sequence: CSVAQANSGNTIYF. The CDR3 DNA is TGCAGCGTTGCCCAGGCGAACTCTGGAAACACCATATATTTT.

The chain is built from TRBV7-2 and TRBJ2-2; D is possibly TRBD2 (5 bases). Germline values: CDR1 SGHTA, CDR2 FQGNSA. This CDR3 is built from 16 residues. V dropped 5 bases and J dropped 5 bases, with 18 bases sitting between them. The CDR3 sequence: CASSPGGSGKTGELFF. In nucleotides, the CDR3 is TGTGCCAGCAGCCCCGGTGGAAGCGGAAAAACCGGGGAGCTGTTTTTT.

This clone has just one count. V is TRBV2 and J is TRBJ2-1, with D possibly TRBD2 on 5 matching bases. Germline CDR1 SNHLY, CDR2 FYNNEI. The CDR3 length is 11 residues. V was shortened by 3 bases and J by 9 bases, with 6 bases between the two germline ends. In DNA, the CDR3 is TGTGCCAGCAGTGATGAGGGTGAGCAGTTCTTC. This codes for CASSDEGEQFF.

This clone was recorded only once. The DNA for the CDR3 is TGCGCCAGCAGCTTGGTGGGGGAGGGCTACACCTTC. Amino acids: CASSLVGEGYTF. The chain combines TRBV5-1 with TRBJ1-2; D is perhaps TRBD1 (5 bases). CDR1 and CDR2 (germline): SGHRS, YFSETQ. The CDR3 has 12 amino acids. Trimming took 0 bases from V and 8 from J, leaving 8 bases between them.

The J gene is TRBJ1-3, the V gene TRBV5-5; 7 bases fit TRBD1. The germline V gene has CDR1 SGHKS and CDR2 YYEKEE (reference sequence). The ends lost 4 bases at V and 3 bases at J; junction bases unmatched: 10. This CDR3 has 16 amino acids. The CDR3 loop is CASSVDQGVLGNTIYF. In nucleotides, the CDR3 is TGTGCCAGCAGCGTCGATCAGGGGGTCCTTGGAAACACCATATATTTT.

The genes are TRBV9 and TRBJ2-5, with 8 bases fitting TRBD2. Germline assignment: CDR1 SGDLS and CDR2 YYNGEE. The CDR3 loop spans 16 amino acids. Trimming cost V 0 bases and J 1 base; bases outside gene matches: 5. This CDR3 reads CASSVDPAGVQETQYF. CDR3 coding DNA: TGTGCCAGCAGCGTAGATCCAGCGGGAGTCCAAGAGACCCAGTACTTC.

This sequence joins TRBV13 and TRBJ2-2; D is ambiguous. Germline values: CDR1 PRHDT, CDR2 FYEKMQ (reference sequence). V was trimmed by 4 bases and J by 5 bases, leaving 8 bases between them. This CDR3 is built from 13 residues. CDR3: CASSSQHTGELFF. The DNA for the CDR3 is TGTGCCAGCAGCTCGCAACATACCGGGGAGCTGTTTTTT.

CDR3 residues: CASSLGPGTYEQYF. CDR3 DNA sequence: TGTGCCAGCAGCTTAGGTCCAGGAACCTACGAGCAGTACTTC. V gene TRBV7-9 combines with J gene TRBJ2-7, with D uncertain. Germline loops: CDR1 SEHNR, CDR2 FQNEAQ (reference sequence). The CDR3 sequence is 14 residues long. V shed 1 base and J shed 2 bases, with 9 bases lying between them.

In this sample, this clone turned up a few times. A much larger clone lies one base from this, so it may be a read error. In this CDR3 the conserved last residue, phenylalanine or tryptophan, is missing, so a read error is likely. The DNA for the CDR3 is TGTGCCACCAGCAGAGATGGCAGCCGCTCCTACGAGCAGTACCTC. It translates to CATSRDGSRSYEQYL. The V and J genes are TRBV15 and TRBJ2-7; D gene uncertain. The CDR3 runs to 15 residues. Germline V gene data show CDR1 as LNHNV and CDR2 as YYDKDF (reference sequence). V lost 0 bases, J lost 0 bases, and 9 bases lay in between.

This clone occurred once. CDR3 coding DNA: TGTGCCAGCAGCCGTCCCGGACTAGCGTCATACGAGCAGTACTTC. Translating it yields CASSRPGLASYEQYF. This chain joins TRBV7-2 and TRBJ2-7; TRBD2 matches 9 bases. The V gene end was trimmed by 5 bases and the J gene end by 4 bases; junction bases not matched to a gene: 9. There are 15 residues in the CDR3. Germline CDR1 is SGHTA and CDR2 is FQGNSA.

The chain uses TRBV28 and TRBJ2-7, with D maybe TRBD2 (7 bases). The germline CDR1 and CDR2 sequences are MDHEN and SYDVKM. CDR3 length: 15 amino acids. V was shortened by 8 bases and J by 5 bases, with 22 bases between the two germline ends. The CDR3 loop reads CASRYGDSGGHEQYF. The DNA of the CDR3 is TGTGCCAGCCGTTATGGGGATTCGGGGGGCCACGAGCAGTACTTC.

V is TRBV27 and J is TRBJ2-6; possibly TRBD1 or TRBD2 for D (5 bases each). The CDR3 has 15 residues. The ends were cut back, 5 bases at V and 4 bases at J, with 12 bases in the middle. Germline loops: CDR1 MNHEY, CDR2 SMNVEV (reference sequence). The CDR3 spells CASSGSQGGANVLTF. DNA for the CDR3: TGTGCCAGCAGTGGGAGCCAGGGCGGGGCCAACGTCCTGACTTTC.